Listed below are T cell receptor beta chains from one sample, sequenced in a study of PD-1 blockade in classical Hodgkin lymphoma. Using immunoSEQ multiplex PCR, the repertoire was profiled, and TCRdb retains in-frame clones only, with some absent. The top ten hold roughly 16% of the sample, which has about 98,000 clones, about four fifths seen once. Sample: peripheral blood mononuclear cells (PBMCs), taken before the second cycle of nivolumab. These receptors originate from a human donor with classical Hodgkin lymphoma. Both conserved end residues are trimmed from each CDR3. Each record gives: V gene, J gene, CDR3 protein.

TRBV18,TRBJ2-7,ASSYRGTYEQY
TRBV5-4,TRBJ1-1,ASSLTANTEAF
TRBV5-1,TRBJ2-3,ASSSWTGPDTQY
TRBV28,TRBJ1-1,ASIPFQGRGNTEAF
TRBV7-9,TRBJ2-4,ASSLVSSTGGRDIQY
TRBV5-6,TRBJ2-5,ASSLEVYQETQY
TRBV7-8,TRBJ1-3,ATGDSPGNTIY
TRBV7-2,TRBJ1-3,ASSPRTPAAGNTIY
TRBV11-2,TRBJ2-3,ASSSDSGFGDTQY
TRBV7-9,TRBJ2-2,ASSSRDSDNTGELF
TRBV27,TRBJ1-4,ASSLGGGQGPGKLF
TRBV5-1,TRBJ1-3,ASSSEIQTPSGNTIY
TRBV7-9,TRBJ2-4,ASSSLTSRAKNIQY
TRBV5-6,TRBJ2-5,ASSFINRRETQY
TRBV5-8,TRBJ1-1,ASSLRTAGTVNV
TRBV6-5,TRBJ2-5,ASSPLTSGGTQY
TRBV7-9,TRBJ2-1,ASSRPGDEQF
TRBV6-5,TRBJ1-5,ASSPTVYNQPQH
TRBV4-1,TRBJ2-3,ASSQEGSGRATDTQY
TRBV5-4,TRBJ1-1,ASSLVGALNTEAF